What follows describes a single T cell receptor (beta chain). Authors' methods: Amplification from reference gene primers served as the basis for estimated nucleated cell counts. TCRdb's table, derived via immunoSEQ multiplex PCR, lists solely in-frame clones and lacks some. The V and J calls and clone size are taken from that table; D and trimming were inferred from the DNA. There are 35,000 to 45,000 clones in the sample; roughly 73% occur only once, and 33% lies in the top ten. These data are taken from a study of blood T cell repertoires in COVID-19. Study overall: PBMCs, B-cell-depleted T cells, or T cells were the source of the cDNA or gDNA that made up the material.

The germline CDR1 and CDR2 sequences are WNHNN and SYGVQD (reference sequence). This CDR3 contains 15 residues. Trimming at V came to 4 bases and at J to 6 bases, leaving 5 bases not matched to a gene. The gene calls are TRBV10-1 and TRBJ2-1, with TRBD2 identical over 11 bases. Sequencing input: peripheral blood. This clonotype was obtained from a man aged 55 to 69 with acute or convalescent COVID-19. The CDR3 nucleotides read TGCGCCAGCAGTGCGGGACTAGCGGTTGGCAATGAGCAGTTCTTC. It is translated as CASSAGLAVGNEQFF.